These 17 T cell receptor beta chains originate from one sample sequenced in a study of blood T cell repertoires in COVID-19. Profiling relied on immunoSEQ multiplex PCR, and the TCRdb table lists in-frame clones only, not all of them. The data hold 70,000 to 85,000 clones, with about 83% observed a single time. The sample comprised peripheral blood. Receptor source: a human donor in a cohort sampled during active COVID-19.

V is TRBV15 and J is TRBJ1-1; D gene unclear. With 5 bases removed from V and 4 bases from J, the gap between germline ends came to 17 bases. CDR1 is LNHNV, CDR2 YYDKDF, per germline (reference sequence). The CDR3 length is 15 residues. In DNA form, the CDR3 reads TGTGCCACCAGCCAAGATCTGGGGAGGGTCACTGAAGCTTTCTTT. It translates to CATSQDLGRVTEAFF. Together with reference TRBV15 and TRBJ1-1, the CDR3 gives the full variable domain: DAMVIQNPRYQVTQFGKPVTLSCSQTLNHNVMYWYQQKSSQAPKLLFHYYDKDFNNEADTPDNFQSRRPNTSFCFLDIRSPGLGDTAMYLCATSQDLGRVTEAFFGQGTRLTVV.

Turning to this clone: This sample includes further DNA sequences coding for the same CDR3. The J gene is TRBJ2-1, the V gene TRBV5-4, with 13 nucleotides matching TRBD2. The CDR3 is 16 residues long. V shed 0 bases and J 7 bases; nucleotides not matched to a gene: 4. Germline CDR1 is SGHNT and CDR2 is YYREEE (reference sequence). The CDR3 bases are TGTGCCAGCAGCTTGGGGACTAGCGGGAGAACTAATGAGCAGTTCTTC. Translated, it gives CASSLGTSGRTNEQFF.

V and J are TRBV2 and TRBJ1-2; TRBD1 might be the D (6 bases). CDR3 length: 14 residues. CDR1 and CDR2 from the germline V gene are SNHLY and FYNNEI. V was clipped by 8 bases and J by 7 bases, with 20 bases between them. Written as DNA, the CDR3 is TGTGCCAGCTCCATCCTAACGGACAGCCTTGGCTACACCTTC. Its translation: CASSILTDSLGYTF.

The rearrangement links TRBV4-1 to TRBJ2-6; 7 nucleotides agree with TRBD2. Trimming removed 0 bases from V and 4 bases from J; junction bases left unmatched: 9. The length of the CDR3 is 18 residues. Germline V CDR1 and CDR2: MGHRA, YSYEKL. This CDR3 reads CASSQELVGGLGANVLTF. The CDR3 DNA reads TGCGCCAGCAGCCAAGAGTTAGTGGGAGGGTTGGGGGCCAACGTCCTGACTTTC.

V gene TRBV7-8 combines with J gene TRBJ1-1; D possibly corresponds to TRBD1 (5 bases). V was clipped by 1 base and J by 1 base, with 16 bases between them. Germline CDR1 SGHVS, CDR2 FQNEAQ. CDR3 length: 17 amino acids. CDR3 sequence reads: CASSLVQAMFKNTEAFF. CDR3 DNA sequence: TGTGCCAGCAGCTTAGTACAGGCGATGTTTAAGAACACTGAAGCTTTCTTT.

The chain has TRBV25-1 and TRBJ2-2, with 12 bases that match TRBD1. The germline gives CDR1 MGHDK, CDR2 SYGVNS. There are 15 residues in the CDR3. J was trimmed by 5 bases and V by 4 bases; bases with no gene match: 2. CDR3 bases: TGTGCCAGCAGTGGGGACAGGGGGCGGACCGGGGAGCTGTTTTTT. Translating it yields CASSGDRGRTGELFF.

The rearrangement joins TRBV5-5 to TRBJ2-5, with 7 bases matching TRBD1. Germline CDR1 SGHKS, CDR2 YYEKEE (reference sequence). V gave up 2 bases and J gave up 4 bases; unmatched junction bases: 2. The CDR3 contains 13 residues. CDR3 in DNA: TGTGCCAGCAGCTTCACAGGGGTAGAGACCCAGTACTTC. This encodes CASSFTGVETQYF.

V gene TRBV18 combines with J gene TRBJ2-5, with 7 bases that match TRBD1. Germline V gives CDR1 KGHSH, CDR2 LQKENI. V dropped 3 bases and J dropped 5; count of bases not matched to a gene: 6. CDR3 size: 14 residues. CDR3 DNA sequence: TGTGCCAGCTCACCGGGACAGCAGGGGGAGACCCAGTACTTC. Its protein is CASSPGQQGETQYF. The whole variable domain, remainder taken from reference TRBV18 and TRBJ2-5, is NAGVMQNPRHLVRRRGQEARLRCSPMKGHSHVYWYRQLPEEGLKFMVYLQKENIIDESGMPKERFSAEFPKEGPSILRIQQVVRGDSAAYFCASSPGQQGETQYFGPGTRLLVL.

V usage is TRBV5-1 and J usage is TRBJ2-1; 9 bases match TRBD2. In germline, CDR1 is SGHRS, CDR2 YFSETQ. V was clipped by 4 bases and J by 9 bases; unmatched bases: 14. This CDR3 comprises 16 residues. CDR3 sequence reads: CASSLNSGSGRGEQFF. CDR3 DNA: TGCGCCAGCAGCCTAAATAGCGGGAGTGGGCGAGGTGAGCAGTTCTTC.

The J gene is TRBJ2-3, the V gene TRBV24-1; D remains ambiguous. The CDR3 totals 11 residues. CDR1 and CDR2 (germline): KGHDR, SFDVKD. V lost 7 bases, J lost 3 bases, and 4 bases lay in between. The CDR3 loop reads CATSLTDTQYF. The CDR3 DNA reads as TGTGCCACCAGCTTAACAGATACGCAGTATTTT.

The chain joins TRBV5-3 to TRBJ1-1; 8 bases are a match to TRBD1. TRBV5-3 carries the ORF label, with uncertain function. Trimming removed 7 bases from V and 5 bases from J; junction bases left unmatched: 7. The CDR3 covers 13 residues. CDR3 bases: TGTGCCAGATCAGGGGGCGGTCGGACTGAAGCTTTCTTT. It codes for CARSGGGRTEAFF.

This clone was detected only once. V and J are TRBV27 and TRBJ2-1, with D possibly being TRBD2 (6 bases). V dropped 6 bases and J dropped 6 bases, with 6 bases sitting between them. CDR3 length: 11 amino acids. CDR1 and CDR2 from the germline V gene are MNHEY and SMNVEV (reference sequence). Here the CDR3 DNA reads TGTGCCAGCAGACTAGCCAATGAGCAGTTCTTC. Its translation: CASRLANEQFF.

The chain joins TRBV27 to TRBJ1-4, with D maybe TRBD1 (6 bases). In germline, CDR1 is MNHEY, CDR2 SMNVEV (reference sequence). V shed 3 bases and J shed 8 bases, with 13 bases lying between them. The CDR3 is 14 residues long. The CDR3 nucleotides are TGTGCCAGCAGTTTTTCAGGGGTAGGGGAAAAACTGTTTTTT. As protein: CASSFSGVGEKLFF. Together with reference TRBV27 and TRBJ1-4, the CDR3 gives the full variable domain: EAQVTQNPRYLITVTGKKLTVTCSQNMNHEYMSWYRQDPGLGLRQIYYSMNVEVTDKGDVPEGYKVSRKEKRNFPLILESPSPNQTSLYFCASSFSGVGEKLFFGSGTQLSVL.

The chain has TRBV5-1 and TRBJ2-7; 8 bases fit TRBD1. Trimming took 2 bases from V and 3 from J; bases not matched to a gene: 7. This CDR3 has 15 residues. Germline assignment: CDR1 SGHRS and CDR2 YFSETQ. The CDR3 DNA reads as TGCGCCAGCAGCTTCGCAGGGGGCGTGATCTACGAGCAGTACTTC. It yields the protein CASSFAGGVIYEQYF.

This chain joins TRBV9 and TRBJ1-2; D is unclear. This CDR3 region has 13 residues. Germline loops: CDR1 SGDLS, CDR2 YYNGEE. V was pared by 0 bases and J by 6 bases, with 9 bases between. The CDR3 DNA sequence: TGTGCCAGCAGCGTAGTTGAAACAGATGGCTACACCTTC. Translation gives CASSVVETDGYTF.

This chain uses TRBV5-4 with TRBJ1-1; TRBD1 aligns across 8 bases. The V gene's germline CDR1 is SGHNT and CDR2 YYREEE (reference sequence). J was trimmed by 3 bases and V by 4 bases; bases with no gene match: 11. This CDR3 is built from 16 residues. In DNA form, the CDR3 reads TGTGCCAGCAGCCCTCCCCGTCAGGGGGCCTACACTGAAGCTTTCTTT. Amino acids: CASSPPRQGAYTEAFF.

Only a few counts were recorded for this clone. The chain joins TRBV7-7 to TRBJ1-3, with 10 bases identical to TRBD1. V lost 4 bases and J lost 8; bases outside the gene matches: 2. Germline CDR1 SSHAT, CDR2 FNYEAQ (reference sequence). The CDR3 is 13 amino acids. The CDR3 here is CASSSGQGDTIYF. In DNA form, the CDR3 reads TGTGCCAGCAGCTCTGGACAGGGGGACACCATATATTTT.